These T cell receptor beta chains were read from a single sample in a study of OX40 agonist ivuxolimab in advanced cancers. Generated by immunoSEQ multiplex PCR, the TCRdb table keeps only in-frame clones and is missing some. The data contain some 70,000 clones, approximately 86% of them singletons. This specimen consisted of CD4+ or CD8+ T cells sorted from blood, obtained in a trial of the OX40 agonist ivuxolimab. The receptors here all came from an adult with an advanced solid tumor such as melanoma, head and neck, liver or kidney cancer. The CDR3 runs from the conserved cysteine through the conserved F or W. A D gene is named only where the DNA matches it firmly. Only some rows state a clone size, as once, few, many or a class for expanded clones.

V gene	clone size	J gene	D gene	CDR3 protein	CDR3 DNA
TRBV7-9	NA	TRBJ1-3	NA	CASSSRSSAGGNTIYF	TGTGCCAGCAGCTCCCGGTCTTCGGCGGGAGGAAACACCATATATTTT
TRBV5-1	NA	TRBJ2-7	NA	CASSLARQGLYEQYF	TGCGCCAGCAGCTTGGCGAGGCAGGGGCTCTACGAGCAGTACTTC
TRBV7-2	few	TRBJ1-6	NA	CASSLDRYNSPLHF	TGTGCCAGCAGCTTAGATCGGTATAATTCACCCCTCCACTTT
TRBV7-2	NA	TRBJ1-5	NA	CASSSSPRAQPQHF	TGTGCCAGCAGCTCCAGCCCGCGGGCCCAGCCCCAGCATTTT
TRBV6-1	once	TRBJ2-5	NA	CASTRAGVQETQYF	TGTGCCAGCACCAGAGCAGGGGTCCAAGAGACCCAGTACTTC
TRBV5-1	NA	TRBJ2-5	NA	CASSYARQADQETQYF	TGCGCCAGCAGCTACGCCCGTCAGGCCGATCAAGAGACCCAGTACTTC
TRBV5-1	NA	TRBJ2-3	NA	CASSLGNVNTDTQYF	TGCGCCAGCAGCTTGGGGAATGTTAATACAGATACGCAGTATTTT
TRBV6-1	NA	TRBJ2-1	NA	CASTEGKGVEQFF	TGTGCCAGCACCGAGGGAAAGGGTGTTGAGCAGTTCTTC
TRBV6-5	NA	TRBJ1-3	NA	CASRADAGSGNTIYF	TGTGCCAGCAGGGCAGATGCCGGCTCTGGAAACACCATATATTTT
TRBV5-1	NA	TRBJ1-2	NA	CASREGRGDGYTF	TGCGCCAGCAGGGAGGGAAGAGGTGATGGCTACACCTTC